These 3 T cell receptor delta chains originate from one sample sequenced in a study of gamma-delta chains in newborns, infants, children. TCRdb reanalyzed the reads using CATT. The sample lists some 11,000 delta-chain clones, about 9.4% occurring once. The sample comprised blood. The receptor set was obtained from a child who was a newborn, infant or young child, either healthy, febrile or measles-vaccinated (not recorded which).

Details on this clone: This may be a read error: a much more frequent sequence differs by one nucleotide. The chain recombines TRDV2 with TRDJ1; 8 bases are shared with TRDD3. With V trimmed by 3 bases and J by 0 bases, 8 bases remained unmatched. The CDR3 is 16 residues long. CDR1 and CDR2 from the germline V gene are GEAIGNYY and EKD. The CDR3 sequence: CACDQLGATYTDKLIF. In DNA form, the CDR3 reads TGTGCCTGTGACCAACTGGGGGCGACGTACACCGATAAACTCATCTTT.

This clone was observed a few times. V usage is TRDV2 and J usage is TRDJ3, with D perhaps matching TRDD3 (6 bases). This CDR3 contains 18 residues. V gave up 0 bases and J gave up 0 bases, with 11 bases separating them. Germline CDR1 GEAIGNYY, CDR2 EKD. CDR3 sequence reads: CACDTLGQGSWDTRQMFF. The CDR3 region has the DNA TGTGCCTGTGACACCCTGGGGCAAGGCTCCTGGGACACCCGACAGATGTTTTTC.

This clone was seen only a few times. The V gene is TRDV2, the J gene TRDJ1, with a weak D call TRDD3 (6 bases). Germline CDR1 GEAIGNYY, CDR2 EKD. Trimming removed 0 bases at V and 4 bases at J, with 26 bases between. This CDR3 is built from 19 residues. CDR3 sequence reads: CACDTLIPSLTGSDDKLIF. CDR3 nucleotide sequence: TGTGCCTGTGACACCCTCATTCCTTCTCTTACTGGGTCAGACGATAAACTCATCTTT.